What follows describes a single TCR beta chain. Its antigen is as yet unknown. Around 2 micrograms of genomic DNA (from cryopreserved PBMCs) were used for TCR beta libraries. CDR3 length: 13 residues. The germline CDR1 and CDR2 sequences are SGHRS and YFSETQ. V lost 4 bases and J lost 7, with 15 bases in between. This sample is part of a study of cytotoxic CD8 clonotypes in ibrutinib-treated CLL. Study-wide results and caveats: The clonality rise at ibrutinib response reflected private clonotype expansion. T-cell clonality at baseline went above that of age-matched healthy donors and rose and fell with circulating CD8+ T-cell counts.

Investigators sought sequencing depths of between 1 in 200,000 and 1 in 1 million T cells. Assay: immunoSEQ multiplex PCR; the TCRdb copy retains only in-frame clones and omits some. This table has around 130,000 clones, roughly 80% appearing once. This material consisted of PBMCs, taken after 24 months of ibrutinib treatment. The clonotype originates from a human donor with chronic lymphocytic leukemia. This chain joins TRBV5-1 and TRBJ2-7; no reliable D call. DNA of the CDR3: TGCGCCAGCAGCCTCGGGCCGATGAGGGAGCAGTACTTC. It codes for CASSLGPMREQYF.